The 28 T cell receptor beta chains in this list originate from one sample, sequenced in a study of identifying expanded T cells in peripheral blood (dated by TCRdb to the late 2010s). The library was made by the immunoSEQ multiplex PCR assay. Drawn from immuneACCESS, this table holds only the in-frame rearrangements with V and J called that TCRdb kept. Clones are partly lost; checked studies trace under half to an unresolved V gene and leave the rest unexplained. For this sample the table gives 130,000 or so clones, of which 84% were detected only once. The ten largest clones add up to 3.3% of the sample. The material sequenced was blood. The receptors come from a person aged 18 to 70 in good health.

V and J are TRBV19 and TRBJ2-5, with 8 bases identical to TRBD2. In germline, CDR1 is LNHDA, CDR2 SQIVND (reference sequence). V trimming: 2 bases; J trimming: 4 bases; junction bases outside the gene matches: 6. The CDR3 has 15 amino acids. CDR3 nucleotide sequence: TGTGCCAGTAGTATATCCGGGGGGGCGCGAGAGACCCAGTACTTC. Its protein product is CASSISGGARETQYF.

The chain has TRBV7-3 and TRBJ2-7, with TRBD1 identical over 8 bases. The germline V gene encodes CDR1 SGHTA and CDR2 FQGTGA. The V segment lost 6 bases and the J segment 0 bases; nucleotides outside the gene matches: 10. CDR3 length equals 16 residues. The CDR3 protein is CASSARGPPTSYEQYF. CDR3 DNA: TGTGCCAGCAGTGCCAGGGGGCCCCCGACCTCCTACGAGCAGTACTTC.

This clone has just one count. V usage is TRBV4-3 and J usage is TRBJ1-2; D unresolved. The V and J ends lost 2 bases and 8 bases respectively, with 12 bases between them. The germline V gene has CDR1 LGHNA and CDR2 YSLEER. The CDR3 is 13 residues long. The CDR3 sequence: CASSQQVQQGYTF. The DNA for the CDR3 is TGCGCCAGCAGCCAACAGGTACAGCAGGGCTACACCTTC.

The V and J genes are TRBV6-1 and TRBJ1-2, with 8 bases matching TRBD1. The germline V gene encodes CDR1 MNHNS and CDR2 SASEGT. J gave up 2 bases and V 3 bases, and 11 bases lay outside the gene matches. The CDR3 spans 17 residues. The CDR3 here is CASSDPEGQGINYGYTF. Written as DNA, the CDR3 is TGTGCCAGCAGTGACCCGGAAGGACAGGGAATAAACTATGGCTACACCTTC.

This clone was seen more than once but under ten times. The rearrangement links TRBV29-1 to TRBJ1-2; D is undetermined. This CDR3 has 12 residues. In germline, CDR1 is SQVTM, CDR2 ANQGSEA. V lost 6 bases and J lost 2, with 10 bases in between. The chain's CDR3 is CSVATRNYGYTF. In DNA form, the CDR3 reads TGCAGCGTAGCGACGAGGAACTATGGCTACACCTTC.

The CDR3 coding sequence is TGTGCCAGCAGCCCGCAGGGGGCCGGAATCCCCTACGAGCAGTACTTC. As protein: CASSPQGAGIPYEQYF. The J gene is TRBJ2-7, the V gene TRBV11-3; 8 positions agree with TRBD1. V shed 5 bases, J shed 2 bases, and the junction held 11 bases outside the gene matches. Looked up from germline, CDR1 is SGHNT and CDR2 is YENEEA. The CDR3 is made up of 16 amino acids.

The rearrangement links TRBV30 to TRBJ2-1, with D uncertain. Germline V gene data show CDR1 as GTSNPN and CDR2 as SVGIG (reference sequence). Between the trimmed V and J ends, which lost 2 bases and 6 bases, there was a span of 11 bases. The CDR3 covers 13 residues. CDR3 loop: CAWSQVVSNEQFF. The CDR3 nucleotides read TGTGCCTGGAGTCAAGTGGTTTCCAATGAGCAGTTCTTC. The variable domain in full, completed from reference TRBV30 and TRBJ2-1, reads SQTIHQWPATLVQPVGSPLSLECTVEGTSNPNLYWYRQAAGRGLQLLFYSVGIGQISSEVPQNLSASRPQDRQFILSSKKLLLSDSGFYLCAWSQVVSNEQFFGPGTRLTVL.

The rearrangement links TRBV6-1 to TRBJ1-1, with 7 bases aligning to TRBD1. There are 15 residues in the CDR3. Unmatched junction bases numbered 17, after V lost 5 bases and J lost 11 bases. Per germline, CDR1 MNHNS and CDR2 SASEGT. The CDR3 DNA follows: TGTGCCAGCAGTCTAGAGGCCTTCCGGGACAGCTCGGCTTTCTTT. Its protein is CASSLEAFRDSSAFF.

The chain is built from TRBV5-1 and TRBJ1-4; D is uncertain. V was trimmed by 5 bases and J by 7 bases, leaving 21 bases between them. Germline assignment: CDR1 SGHRS and CDR2 YFSETQ. The CDR3 loop spans 16 amino acids. The CDR3 region has the DNA TGCGCCAGCAGACAAACACCGATGTTGACGAGTGAAAAACTGTTTTTT. It translates to CASRQTPMLTSEKLFF.

V and J are TRBV6-1 and TRBJ1-4; D not resolved. Trimming removed 3 bases at V and 7 bases at J, with 18 bases between. This CDR3 contains 16 residues. Germline V gene data show CDR1 as MNHNS and CDR2 as SASEGT. CDR3 sequence (DNA): TGTGCCAGCAGTGACCTCTCTCGCGAGGGTAGTGAAAAACTGTTTTTT. Translation: CASSDLSREGSEKLFF.

V usage is TRBV15 and J usage is TRBJ1-1; D possibly corresponds to TRBD1 (5 bases). Trimming took 3 bases from V and 4 from J, leaving 12 bases between them. The germline V gene encodes CDR1 LNHNV and CDR2 YYDKDF (reference sequence). The CDR3 extends over 14 amino acids. This CDR3 is CATSRDPRGTEAFF. CDR3 sequence (DNA): TGTGCCACCAGCAGGGATCCGAGGGGCACTGAAGCTTTCTTT.

The chain carries TRBV5-6 and TRBJ2-4; D is possibly TRBD1 (6 bases). The V end was cut by 4 bases, the J end by 0 bases, with 17 bases between. The CDR3 totals 17 residues. Germline CDR1 reads SGHDT; CDR2 reads YYEEEE. CDR3 nucleotides: TGTGCCAGCAGCCTGAGGGCAGGGGCTCTAGCCAAAAACATTCAGTACTTC. It is translated as CASSLRAGALAKNIQYF.

The V gene is TRBV7-9, the J gene TRBJ2-2; tentatively, D is TRBD1 or TRBD2 (6 bases each). V gave up 4 bases and J gave up 4 bases, with 10 bases separating them. The CDR3 spans 14 residues. CDR1 is SEHNR and CDR2 is FQNEAQ in the germline V gene (reference sequence). DNA for the CDR3: TGTGCCAGCAGCTCCAGGGGAGGCACCGGGGAGCTGTTTTTT. Its protein product is CASSSRGGTGELFF.

The rearrangement links TRBV19 to TRBJ1-2, with D hard to call. Germline CDR1 is LNHDA and CDR2 is SQIVND (reference sequence). CDR3 length equals 15 residues. Trimming shortened V by 5 bases and J by 3 bases, and 16 bases separated the two germline ends. The CDR3 loop is CASSAWGAGYYGYTF. The DNA for the CDR3 is TGTGCCAGTAGTGCTTGGGGAGCGGGCTACTATGGCTACACCTTC.

This clone has only one observation. The chain recombines TRBV5-4 with TRBJ2-7; 7 bases match TRBD2. Trimming took 3 bases from V and 12 from J; bases not matched to a gene: 15. CDR1 and CDR2 (germline): SGHNT, YYREEE (reference sequence). The CDR3 is 14 amino acids. The CDR3 nucleotides read TGTGCCAGCAGCTCATGGCCGACGGGGAGGGGATGGTACTTC. This translates into CASSSWPTGRGWYF.

This chain links TRBV30 with TRBJ1-6; D unresolved. This CDR3 region has 16 residues. Trimming took 2 bases from V and 6 from J, leaving 17 bases between them. In germline, CDR1 is GTSNPN, CDR2 SVGIG (reference sequence). The CDR3 region has the DNA TGTGCCTGGAGTCTACAGTCGCCCAGATTTAATTCACCCCTCCACTTT. Amino acids: CAWSLQSPRFNSPLHF.

The chain recombines TRBV19 with TRBJ2-2; the match to TRBD1 covers 8 bases. V dropped 5 bases and J dropped 0; count of bases not matched to a gene: 8. Germline-derived CDR1 and CDR2 are LNHDA and SQIVND (reference sequence). The CDR3 loop spans 17 amino acids. For the CDR3, the DNA is TGTGCCAGTAGTTCTCCGGGACAGGCCTCGAACACCGGGGAGCTGTTTTTT. Amino acids: CASSSPGQASNTGELFF.

This chain joins TRBV9 and TRBJ2-1; TRBD2 matches at 7 bases. There are 16 residues in the CDR3. From germline, CDR1 is SGDLS and CDR2 YYNGEE. The J segment lost 5 bases and the V segment lost 3 bases, leaving 11 bases of the junction unmatched. The CDR3: CASSENPGGYHNEQFF. The CDR3 nucleotides read TGTGCCAGCAGCGAAAATCCGGGGGGTTACCACAATGAGCAGTTCTTC.

CDR3 coding DNA: TGTGCCAGCAGTGAACTACGGGGGACGGGTAACTATGGCTACACCTTC. It yields the protein CASSELRGTGNYGYTF. The rearrangement links TRBV25-1 to TRBJ1-2; D is perhaps TRBD1 (5 bases). Germline assignment: CDR1 MGHDK and CDR2 SYGVNS. V was pared by 2 bases and J by 1 base, with 14 bases between. The CDR3 is made up of 16 amino acids.

This clone appeared once. This chain uses TRBV5-4 with TRBJ1-2; D gene uncertain. V lost 1 base, J lost 0 bases, and 10 bases lay in between. The CDR3 length is 15 residues. The germline V gene has CDR1 SGHNT and CDR2 YYREEE (reference sequence). The CDR3 DNA follows: TGTGCCAGCAGCTTGTTGCAAACAGCTAACTATGGCTACACCTTC. Its protein is CASSLLQTANYGYTF.

The chain combines TRBV5-1 with TRBJ1-2; D remains ambiguous. Germline assignment: CDR1 SGHRS and CDR2 YFSETQ. CDR3 length equals 13 residues. V dropped 3 bases and J dropped 11 bases, with 17 bases sitting between them. Here the CDR3 reads CASSSDPNTFYTF. The CDR3, as DNA: TGCGCCAGCAGCTCCGACCCTAATACCTTTTACACCTTC. Together with reference TRBV5-1 and TRBJ1-2, the CDR3 gives the full variable domain: KAGVTQTPRYLIKTRGQQVTLSCSPISGHRSVSWYQQTPGQGLQFLFEYFSETQRNKGNFPGRFSGRQFSNSRSEMNVSTLELGDSALYLCASSSDPNTFYTFGSGTRLTVV.

In this sample, this clone turned up once. J is TRBJ1-3 and V is TRBV5-4, with a weak D call TRBD1 (6 bases). This CDR3 comprises 15 residues. Trimming took 4 bases from V and 4 from J, leaving 15 bases between them. Germline V gives CDR1 SGHNT, CDR2 YYREEE (reference sequence). In DNA, the CDR3 is TGTGCCAGCAGCCCGCAGTCAGGGGCCGGAAACACCATATATTTT. Protein: CASSPQSGAGNTIYF.

The CDR3, as DNA: TGTGCCAGCAGTGATACCCGGGGGCCTATCTATGGCTACACCTTC. Its protein product is CASSDTRGPIYGYTF. The chain employs TRBV2 and TRBJ1-2; D is perhaps TRBD1 (6 bases). Trimming cost V 3 bases and J 4 bases, with 15 bases left between them. Per the germline V gene, CDR1 is SNHLY and CDR2 is FYNNEI. There are 15 residues in the CDR3.

This clone is a singleton in its sample. This sequence joins TRBV29-1 and TRBJ1-1, with no clear D. CDR1 is SQVTM and CDR2 is ANQGSEA in the germline V gene. Trimming stripped 0 bases from V and 3 bases from J, with 8 bases between. The CDR3 covers 13 residues. DNA of the CDR3: TGCAGCGTTGAAGATGGGAAAGACACTGAAGCTTTCTTT. It is translated as CSVEDGKDTEAFF.

This clone showed up just a few times. The J gene is TRBJ1-2, the V gene TRBV5-1, with a weak D call TRBD1 (6 bases). Germline assignment: CDR1 SGHRS and CDR2 YFSETQ. Between the trimmed V and J ends, which lost 7 bases and 6 bases, there was a span of 19 bases. The CDR3 length is 14 residues. The DNA for the CDR3 is TGCGCCAGCGGTCCGGGCAGGGGAAATGATGGCTACACCTTC. Amino acids: CASGPGRGNDGYTF.

The V and J genes are TRBV30 and TRBJ1-6; D remains ambiguous. The CDR3 sequence is 13 residues long. Germline CDR1 and CDR2: GTSNPN and SVGIG (reference sequence). The V end was cut by 0 bases, the J end by 10 bases, with 10 bases between. The CDR3 sequence is CAWSVVVRSPLHF. The CDR3 region has the DNA TGTGCCTGGAGTGTGGTCGTGAGGTCACCCCTCCACTTT.

The chain has TRBV7-3 and TRBJ1-2; D not resolved. The CDR3 runs 13 residues. With 1 base removed from V and 7 bases from J, the gap between germline ends came to 10 bases. Germline values: CDR1 SGHTA, CDR2 FQGTGA. The CDR3 region is CASSLRTGSGYTF. In nucleotides, the CDR3 is TGTGCCAGCAGCTTAAGGACGGGATCTGGCTACACCTTC.

The gene calls are TRBV5-6 and TRBJ1-2; D unclear. The CDR3 has 13 residues. V lost 2 bases and J 0 bases, leaving 5 bases between the germline ends. The germline V gene encodes CDR1 SGHDT and CDR2 YYEEEE. The CDR3 DNA sequence: TGTGCCAGCAGCTTTTATACTAACTATGGCTACACCTTC. Translating gives CASSFYTNYGYTF.